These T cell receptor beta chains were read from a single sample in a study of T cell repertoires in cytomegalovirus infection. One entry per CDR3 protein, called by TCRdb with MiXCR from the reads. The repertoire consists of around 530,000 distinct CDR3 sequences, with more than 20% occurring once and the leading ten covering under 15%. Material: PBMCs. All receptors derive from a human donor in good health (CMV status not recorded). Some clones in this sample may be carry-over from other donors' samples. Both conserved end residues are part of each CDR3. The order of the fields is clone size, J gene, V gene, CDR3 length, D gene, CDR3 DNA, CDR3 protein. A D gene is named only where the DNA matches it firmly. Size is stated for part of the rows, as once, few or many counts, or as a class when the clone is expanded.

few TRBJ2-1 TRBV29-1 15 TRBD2 TGCAGCGCACGCCGGACTAGCCGGAGACAGAATGAGCAGTTCTTC CSARRTSRRQNEQFF
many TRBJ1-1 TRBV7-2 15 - TGTGCCAGCAGCTTAGCGCGGGGTTGGACCACTGAAGCTTTCTTT CASSLARGWTTEAFF
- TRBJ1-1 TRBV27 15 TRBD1 TGTGCCAGCCATTCGTTGACAGGGCCGAACACTGAAGCTTTCTTT CASHSLTGPNTEAFF
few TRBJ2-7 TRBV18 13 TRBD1 TGTGCCAGCTCACCACGGACAGGCCCCGAGCAGTACTTC CASSPRTGPEQYF
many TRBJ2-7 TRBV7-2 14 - TGTGCCAGCAGCCCGGGGGACAGAAGGGGCGAGCAGTACTTC CASSPGDRRGEQYF
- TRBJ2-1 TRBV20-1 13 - TGCAGTGCAACGTCTCCGAGTTACAATGAGCAGTTCTTC CSATSPSYNEQFF
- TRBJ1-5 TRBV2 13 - TGTGCCAGCAGAGAAGCAGGGTATCAGCCCCAGCATTTT CASREAGYQPQHF
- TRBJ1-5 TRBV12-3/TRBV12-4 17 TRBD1 TGTGCCAGCAGTTTAACCCGGGACAGGGGCTTCTATCAGCCCCAGCATTTT CASSLTRDRGFYQPQHF
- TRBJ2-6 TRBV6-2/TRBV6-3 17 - TGTGCCAGCAGTTACTCTGGCGGAAACTCTGGGGCCAACGTCCTGACTTTC CASSYSGGNSGANVLTF
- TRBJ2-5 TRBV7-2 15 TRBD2 TGTGCCAGCAGCTTAGGTGGGAGGGCCTGGGAGACCCAGTACTTC CASSLGGRAWETQYF
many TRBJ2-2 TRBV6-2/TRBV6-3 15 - TGTGCCAGCAGCCCTCCCGGGGGAATTACCGGGGAGCTGTTTTTT CASSPPGGITGELFF
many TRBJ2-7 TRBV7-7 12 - TGTGCCAGCAGACACGACGGGTACGAGCAGTACTTC CASRHDGYEQYF
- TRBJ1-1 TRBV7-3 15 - TGTGCCAGCAGCTTAACCGCGAACCTGAACACTGAAGCTTTCTTT CASSLTANLNTEAFF
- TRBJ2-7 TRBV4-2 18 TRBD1 TGTGCCAGCAGCCAAACCACGGGACAGGGGGCGTTCGTCTACGAGCAGTACTTC CASSQTTGQGAFVYEQYF
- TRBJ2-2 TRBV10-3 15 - TGTGCCATCGCGGAACAGGGGAGGTACACCGGGGAGCTGTTTTTT CAIAEQGRYTGELFF
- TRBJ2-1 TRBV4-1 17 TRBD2 TGCGCCAGCAGCCAAGTCTACCTAGCGGCCTCCTACAATGAGCAGTTCTTC CASSQVYLAASYNEQFF